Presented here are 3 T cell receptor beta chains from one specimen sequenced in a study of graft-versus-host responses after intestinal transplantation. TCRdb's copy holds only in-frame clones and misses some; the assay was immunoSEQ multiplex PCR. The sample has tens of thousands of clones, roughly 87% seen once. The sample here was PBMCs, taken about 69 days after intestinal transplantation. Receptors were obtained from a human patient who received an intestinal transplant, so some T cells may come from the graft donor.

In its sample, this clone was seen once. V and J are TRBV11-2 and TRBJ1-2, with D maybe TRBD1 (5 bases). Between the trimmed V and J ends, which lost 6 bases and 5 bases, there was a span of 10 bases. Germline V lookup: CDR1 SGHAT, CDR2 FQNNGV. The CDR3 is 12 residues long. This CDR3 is CASSDSPYGYTF. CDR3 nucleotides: TGTGCCAGCAGTGACAGCCCATATGGCTACACCTTC. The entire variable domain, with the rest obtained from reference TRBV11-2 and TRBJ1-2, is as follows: EAGVAQSPRYKIIEKRQSVAFWCNPISGHATLYWYQQILGQGPKLLIQFQNNGVVDDSQLPKDRFSAERLKGVDSTLKIQPAKLEDSAVYLCASSDSPYGYTFGSGTRLTVV.

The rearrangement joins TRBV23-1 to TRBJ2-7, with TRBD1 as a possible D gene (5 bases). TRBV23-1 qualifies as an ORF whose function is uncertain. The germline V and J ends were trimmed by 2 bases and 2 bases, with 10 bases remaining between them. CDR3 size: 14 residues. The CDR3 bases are TGCGCCAGCAGTCAAAGGACACCTACCTACGAGCAGTACTTC. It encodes CASSQRTPTYEQYF.

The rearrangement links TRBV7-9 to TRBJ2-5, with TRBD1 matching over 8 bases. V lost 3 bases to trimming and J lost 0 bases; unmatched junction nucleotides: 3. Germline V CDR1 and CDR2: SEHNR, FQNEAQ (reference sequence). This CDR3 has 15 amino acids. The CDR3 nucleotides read TGTGCCAGCAGCTTGGTGACAGGGGACCAAGAGACCCAGTACTTC. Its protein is CASSLVTGDQETQYF.